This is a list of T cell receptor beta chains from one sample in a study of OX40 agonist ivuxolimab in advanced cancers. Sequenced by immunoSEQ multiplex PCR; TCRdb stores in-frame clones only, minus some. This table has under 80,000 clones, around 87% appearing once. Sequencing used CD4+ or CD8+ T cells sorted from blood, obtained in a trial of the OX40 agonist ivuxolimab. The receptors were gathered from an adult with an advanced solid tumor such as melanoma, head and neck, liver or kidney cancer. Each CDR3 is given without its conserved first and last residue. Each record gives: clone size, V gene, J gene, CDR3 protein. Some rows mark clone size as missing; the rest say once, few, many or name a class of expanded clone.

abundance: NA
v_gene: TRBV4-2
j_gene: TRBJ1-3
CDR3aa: ASSQLPQRTSGNTIY

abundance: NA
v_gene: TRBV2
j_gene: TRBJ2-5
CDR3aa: ASRLGGGTQY

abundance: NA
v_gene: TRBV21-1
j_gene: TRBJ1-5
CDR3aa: ASSLSRESEGNQPQH

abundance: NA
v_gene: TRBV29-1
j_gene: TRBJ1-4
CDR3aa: SVAGQGREKLF

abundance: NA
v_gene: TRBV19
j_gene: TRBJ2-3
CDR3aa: ASSISTDTQY

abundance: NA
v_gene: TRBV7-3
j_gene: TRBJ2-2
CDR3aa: ASTYTGELF

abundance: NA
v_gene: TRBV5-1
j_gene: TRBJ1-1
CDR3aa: ASSLEAAPATEAF

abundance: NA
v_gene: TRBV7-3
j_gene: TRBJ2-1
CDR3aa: ASTSAGGQDEQF

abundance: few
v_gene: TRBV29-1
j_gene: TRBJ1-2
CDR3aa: SVEWGRARGYT

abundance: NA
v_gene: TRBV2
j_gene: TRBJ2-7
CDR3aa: ASSEALQVTSGYEQY

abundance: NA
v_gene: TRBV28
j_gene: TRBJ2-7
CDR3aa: ASSSGTGSYEQY

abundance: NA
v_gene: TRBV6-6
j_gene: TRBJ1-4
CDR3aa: ASSLQGAGEKLF

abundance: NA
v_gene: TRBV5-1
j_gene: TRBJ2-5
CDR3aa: ASSAEETQY

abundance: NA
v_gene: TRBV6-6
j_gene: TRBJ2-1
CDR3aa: ASSSTESSYNEQF

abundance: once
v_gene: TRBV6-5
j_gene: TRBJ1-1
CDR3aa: ASRATGTTTGEAF

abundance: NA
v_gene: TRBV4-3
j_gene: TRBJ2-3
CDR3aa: ASSQDSAGTTDTQY

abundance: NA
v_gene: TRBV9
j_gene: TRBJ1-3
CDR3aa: ASSPRHSSGNTIY

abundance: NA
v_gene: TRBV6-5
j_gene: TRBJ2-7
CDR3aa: ATRGRQGTYEQY

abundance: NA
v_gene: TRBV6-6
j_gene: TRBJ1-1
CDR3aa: ASRVQGNTEAF

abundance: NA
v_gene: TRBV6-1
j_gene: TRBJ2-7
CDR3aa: ASSALAGTPYEQY

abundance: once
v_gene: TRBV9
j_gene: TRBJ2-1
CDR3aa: ASSVTGSPSGGSNEQF

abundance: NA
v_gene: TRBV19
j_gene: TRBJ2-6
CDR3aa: ASSMDGLAGGAGANVLT

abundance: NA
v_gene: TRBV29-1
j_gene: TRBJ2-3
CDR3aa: SSSLRGSTDTQY

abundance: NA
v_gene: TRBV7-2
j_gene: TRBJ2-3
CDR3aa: ASSLVSDTQY

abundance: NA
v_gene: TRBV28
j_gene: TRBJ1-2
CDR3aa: ASREGQGGGYT

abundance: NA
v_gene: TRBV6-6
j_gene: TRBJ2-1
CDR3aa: ASTGGYNEQF

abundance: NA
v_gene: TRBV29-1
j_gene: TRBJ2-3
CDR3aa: SVDRRDTQY

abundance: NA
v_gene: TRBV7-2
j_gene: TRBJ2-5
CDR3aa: ASSFGGASETQY

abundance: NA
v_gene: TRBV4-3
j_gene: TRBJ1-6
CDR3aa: ASSLGQSEDSPLH

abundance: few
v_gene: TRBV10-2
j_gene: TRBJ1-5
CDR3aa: ASTPTDSNQPQH

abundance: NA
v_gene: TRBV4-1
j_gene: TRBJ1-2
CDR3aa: ASSQVGGENYGYT

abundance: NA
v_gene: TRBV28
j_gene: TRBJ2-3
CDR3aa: ASKPSSGRVPTDTQY

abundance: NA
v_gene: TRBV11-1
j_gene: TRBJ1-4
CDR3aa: ASSLRQDEKLF

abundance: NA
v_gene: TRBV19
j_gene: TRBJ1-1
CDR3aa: ASSPRQRTNTEAF

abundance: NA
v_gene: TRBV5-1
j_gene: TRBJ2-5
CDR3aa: ASSPGTSGGAETQY

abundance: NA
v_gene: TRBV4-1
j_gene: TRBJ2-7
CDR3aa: ASSHDEGEPRGEQY

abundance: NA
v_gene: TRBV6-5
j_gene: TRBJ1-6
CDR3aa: ASNGGRLNSPLH

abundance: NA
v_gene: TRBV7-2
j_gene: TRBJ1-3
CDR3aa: ASSLRREAGNTIY

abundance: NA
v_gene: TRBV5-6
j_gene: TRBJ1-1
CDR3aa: ASSLGQTEAF

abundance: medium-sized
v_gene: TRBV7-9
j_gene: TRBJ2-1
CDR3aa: ASSSYHTDNEQF

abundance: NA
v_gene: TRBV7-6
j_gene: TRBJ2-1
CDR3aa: ASSLLARTSSYNEQF

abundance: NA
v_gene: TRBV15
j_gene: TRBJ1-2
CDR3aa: ATSRDGLGTGEGNYGYT

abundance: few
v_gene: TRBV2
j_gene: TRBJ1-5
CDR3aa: ASRAGGRQPQH

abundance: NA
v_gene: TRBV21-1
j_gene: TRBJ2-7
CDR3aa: ASSKVSRGPPGSYEQY

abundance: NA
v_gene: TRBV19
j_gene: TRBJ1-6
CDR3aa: ASSLRGPRFDSPLH

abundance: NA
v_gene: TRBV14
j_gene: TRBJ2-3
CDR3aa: ASSQRPGGLRTDTQY

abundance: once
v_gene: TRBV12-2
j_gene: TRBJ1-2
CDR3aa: ASRFQGPYPIGSYGYT

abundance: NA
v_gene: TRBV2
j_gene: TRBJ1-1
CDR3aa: ASSVTGHTEAF

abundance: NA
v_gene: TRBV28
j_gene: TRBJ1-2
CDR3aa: ASSVGGGTGYT

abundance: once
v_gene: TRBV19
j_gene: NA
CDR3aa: ASSVDRVYEQY

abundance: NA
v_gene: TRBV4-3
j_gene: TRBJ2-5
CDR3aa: ASSSGTKQETQY

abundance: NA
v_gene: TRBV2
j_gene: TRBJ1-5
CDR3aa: ASSIRQNSNQPQH